This T cell receptor beta chain was identified in a study of shared clonotypes between healthy human individuals. The V gene lost 0 bases and the J gene lost 6 bases, with 18 bases spanning the gap. The CDR3 runs to 16 residues. Germline V lookup: CDR1 SGHVS, CDR2 FQNEAQ. The repertoire was sequenced with immunoSEQ multiplex PCR; TCRdb's copy has only in-frame clones and lacks some. This table holds about 2.5 million clones, about 90% found once. The chain joins TRBV7-8 to TRBJ2-7; a possible D gene is TRBD1 (5 bases). Sample: naive CD4+ T cells from PBMCs. Subset given: CD45RA+ positively selected. This TCR came from a man aged 18 to 30 in good health. Some clones in this sample may be carry-over from other donors' samples. DNA of the CDR3: TGTGCCAGCAGCTTAGCAACCGGTGGGGCCCCGGGCGAGCAGTACTTC. Protein product: CASSLATGGAPGEQYF.